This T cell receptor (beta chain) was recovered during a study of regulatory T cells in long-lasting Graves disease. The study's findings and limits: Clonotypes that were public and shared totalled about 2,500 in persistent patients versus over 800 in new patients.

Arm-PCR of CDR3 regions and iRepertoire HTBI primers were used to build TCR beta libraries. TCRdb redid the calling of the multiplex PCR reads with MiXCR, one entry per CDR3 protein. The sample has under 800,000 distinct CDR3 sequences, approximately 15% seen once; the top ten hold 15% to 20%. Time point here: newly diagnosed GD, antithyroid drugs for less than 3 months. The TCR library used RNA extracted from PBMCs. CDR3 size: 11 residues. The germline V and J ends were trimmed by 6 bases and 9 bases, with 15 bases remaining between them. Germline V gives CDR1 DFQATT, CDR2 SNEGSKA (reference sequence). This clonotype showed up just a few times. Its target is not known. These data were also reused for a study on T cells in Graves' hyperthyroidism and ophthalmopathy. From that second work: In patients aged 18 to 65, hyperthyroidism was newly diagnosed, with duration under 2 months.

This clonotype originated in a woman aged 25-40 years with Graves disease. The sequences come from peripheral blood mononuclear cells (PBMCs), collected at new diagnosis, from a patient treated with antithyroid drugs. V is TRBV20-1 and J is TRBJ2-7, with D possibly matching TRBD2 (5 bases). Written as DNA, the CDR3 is TGCAGTGCCGGGGTTCTCCACGGGCAGTACTTC. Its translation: CSAGVLHGQYF.